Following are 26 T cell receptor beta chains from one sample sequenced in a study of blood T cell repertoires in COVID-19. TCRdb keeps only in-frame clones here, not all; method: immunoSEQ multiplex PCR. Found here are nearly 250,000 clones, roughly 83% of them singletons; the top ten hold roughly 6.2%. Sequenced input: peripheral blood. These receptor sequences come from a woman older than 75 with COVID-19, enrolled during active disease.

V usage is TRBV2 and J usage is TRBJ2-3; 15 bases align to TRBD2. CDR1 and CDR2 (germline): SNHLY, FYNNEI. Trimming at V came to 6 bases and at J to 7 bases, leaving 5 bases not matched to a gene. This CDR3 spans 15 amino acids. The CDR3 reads CASSGTSGGSNTQYF. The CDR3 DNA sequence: TGTGCCAGCAGCGGGACTAGCGGGGGGAGTAATACGCAGTATTTT.

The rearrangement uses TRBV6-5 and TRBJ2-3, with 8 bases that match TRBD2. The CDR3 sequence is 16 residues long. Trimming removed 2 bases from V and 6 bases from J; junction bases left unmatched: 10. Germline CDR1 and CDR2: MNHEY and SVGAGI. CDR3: CASSYRSGGASDTQYF. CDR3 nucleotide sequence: TGTGCCAGCAGTTACCGGTCGGGGGGGGCATCGGATACGCAGTATTTT.

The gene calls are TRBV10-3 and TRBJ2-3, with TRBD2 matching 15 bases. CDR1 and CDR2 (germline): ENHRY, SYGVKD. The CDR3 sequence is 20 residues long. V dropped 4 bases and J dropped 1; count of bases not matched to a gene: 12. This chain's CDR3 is CAISVSRTSGGAGGTDTQYF. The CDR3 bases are TGTGCCATCAGTGTTTCCCGGACTAGCGGGGGGGCTGGTGGCACAGATACGCAGTATTTT.

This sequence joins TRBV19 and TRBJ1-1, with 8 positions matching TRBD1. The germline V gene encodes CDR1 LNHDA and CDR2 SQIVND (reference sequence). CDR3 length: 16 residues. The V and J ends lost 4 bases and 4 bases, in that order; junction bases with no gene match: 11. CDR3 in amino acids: CASSSLAGGGSTEAFF. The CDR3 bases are TGTGCCAGTAGTAGCCTCGCAGGGGGCGGAAGCACTGAAGCTTTCTTT.

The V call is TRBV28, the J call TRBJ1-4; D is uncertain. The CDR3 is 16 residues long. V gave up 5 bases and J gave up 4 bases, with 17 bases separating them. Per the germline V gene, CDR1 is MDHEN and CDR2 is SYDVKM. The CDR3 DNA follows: TGTGCCAGCAGTCCACCGGAAGTGAACTATAATGAAAAACTGTTTTTT. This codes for CASSPPEVNYNEKLFF.

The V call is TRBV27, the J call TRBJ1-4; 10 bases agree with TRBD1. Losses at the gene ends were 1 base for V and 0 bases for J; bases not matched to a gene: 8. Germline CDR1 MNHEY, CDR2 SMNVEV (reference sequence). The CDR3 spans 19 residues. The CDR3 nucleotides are TGTGCCAGCAGTTTATATTCCGGGACAGGGGATTCAACTAATGAAAAACTGTTTTTT. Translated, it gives CASSLYSGTGDSTNEKLFF.

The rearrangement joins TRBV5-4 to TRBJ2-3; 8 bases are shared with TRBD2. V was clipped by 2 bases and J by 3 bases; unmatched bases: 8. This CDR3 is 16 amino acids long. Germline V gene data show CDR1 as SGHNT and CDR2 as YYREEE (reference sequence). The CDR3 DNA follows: TGTGCCAGCAGCTTCCCAGGGGTAGCGGGGACAGATACGCAGTATTTT. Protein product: CASSFPGVAGTDTQYF.

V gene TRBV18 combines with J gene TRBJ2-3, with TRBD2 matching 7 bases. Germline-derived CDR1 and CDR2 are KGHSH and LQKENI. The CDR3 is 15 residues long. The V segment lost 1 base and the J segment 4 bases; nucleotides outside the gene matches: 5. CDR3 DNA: TGTGCCAGCTCACCACAGTACAGCGGGGCAGATACGCAGTATTTT. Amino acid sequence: CASSPQYSGADTQYF.

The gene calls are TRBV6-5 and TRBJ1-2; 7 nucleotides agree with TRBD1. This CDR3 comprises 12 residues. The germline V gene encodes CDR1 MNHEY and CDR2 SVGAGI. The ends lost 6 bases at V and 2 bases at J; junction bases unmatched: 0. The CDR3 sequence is CASRDRNYGYTF. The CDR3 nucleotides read TGTGCCAGCAGGGACAGGAACTATGGCTACACCTTC.

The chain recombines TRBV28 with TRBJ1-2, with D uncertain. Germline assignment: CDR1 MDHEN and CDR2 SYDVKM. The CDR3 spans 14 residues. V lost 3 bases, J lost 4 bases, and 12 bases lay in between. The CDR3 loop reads CASSLSASLYGYTF. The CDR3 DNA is TGTGCCAGCAGTTTGTCTGCGTCTCTCTATGGCTACACCTTC.

CDR3 in DNA: TGTGCCAGCAGTCTACAGGGGTTCGGCACTGAAGCTTTCTTT. Protein sequence: CASSLQGFGTEAFF. This chain uses TRBV14 with TRBJ1-1; 7 nucleotides align to TRBD1. V was pared by 6 bases and J by 4 bases, with 8 bases of the junction left unmatched. The CDR3 covers 14 residues. Per the germline V gene, CDR1 is SGHDN and CDR2 is FVKESK. Full variable domain (outside the CDR3, taken from reference TRBV14 and TRBJ1-1): EAGVTQFPSHSVIEKGQTVTLRCDPISGHDNLYWYRRVMGKEIKFLLHFVKESKQDESGMPNNRFLAERTGGTYSTLKVQPAELEDSGVYFCASSLQGFGTEAFFGQGTRLTVV.

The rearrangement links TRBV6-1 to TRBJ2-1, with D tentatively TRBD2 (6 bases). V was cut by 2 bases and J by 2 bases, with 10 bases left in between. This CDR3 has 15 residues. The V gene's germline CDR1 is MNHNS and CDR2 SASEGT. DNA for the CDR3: TGTGCCAGCAGTGAACTGGGGGGAACCTACAATGAGCAGTTCTTC. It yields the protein CASSELGGTYNEQFF.

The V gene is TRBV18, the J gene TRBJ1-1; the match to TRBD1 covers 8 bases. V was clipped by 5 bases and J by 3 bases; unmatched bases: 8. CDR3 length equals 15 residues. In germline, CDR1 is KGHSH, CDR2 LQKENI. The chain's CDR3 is CASSAGQGGHTEAFF. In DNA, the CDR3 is TGTGCCAGCTCAGCTGGACAGGGAGGTCACACTGAAGCTTTCTTT.

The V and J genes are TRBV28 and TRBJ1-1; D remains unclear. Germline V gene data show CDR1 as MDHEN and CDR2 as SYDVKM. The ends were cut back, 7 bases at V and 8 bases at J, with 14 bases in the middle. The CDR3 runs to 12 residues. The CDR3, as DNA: TGTGCCAGCACCTTGGGGAGGTCAGAAGCTTTCTTT. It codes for CASTLGRSEAFF.

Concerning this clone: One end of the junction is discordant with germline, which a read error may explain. This chain's CDR3 is CASTPRQGADEAFF. The CDR3 bases are TGTGCCAGCACACCAAGACAGGGGGCGGATGAAGCTTTCTTT. This rearrangement joins TRBV18 to TRBJ1-1, with 10 bases identical to TRBD1. This CDR3 has 14 residues. Germline CDR1 reads KGHSH; CDR2 reads LQKENI.

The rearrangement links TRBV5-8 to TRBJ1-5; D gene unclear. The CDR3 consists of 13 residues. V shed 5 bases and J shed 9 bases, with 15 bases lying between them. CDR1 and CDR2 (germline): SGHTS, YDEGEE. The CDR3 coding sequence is TGTGCCAGCAGGCCCCCCACTCCAAGGCCCCAGCATTTT. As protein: CASRPPTPRPQHF.

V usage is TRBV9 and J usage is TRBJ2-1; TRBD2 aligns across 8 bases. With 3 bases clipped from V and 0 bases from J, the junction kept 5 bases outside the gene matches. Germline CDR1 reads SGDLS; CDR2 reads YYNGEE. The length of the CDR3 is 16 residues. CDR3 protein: CASSALAGSSYNEQFF. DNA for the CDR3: TGTGCCAGCAGCGCGTTAGCGGGGAGCTCCTACAATGAGCAGTTCTTC.

This chain's CDR3 is CASAGTGVPSQHF. The CDR3 nucleotides read TGTGCCAGTGCCGGGACAGGGGTTCCTTCCCAGCATTTT. This sequence joins TRBV28 and TRBJ1-5; the match to TRBD1 covers 10 bases. J was trimmed by 11 bases and V by 9 bases; bases with no gene match: 10. The CDR3 spans 13 residues. Germline assignment: CDR1 MDHEN and CDR2 SYDVKM.

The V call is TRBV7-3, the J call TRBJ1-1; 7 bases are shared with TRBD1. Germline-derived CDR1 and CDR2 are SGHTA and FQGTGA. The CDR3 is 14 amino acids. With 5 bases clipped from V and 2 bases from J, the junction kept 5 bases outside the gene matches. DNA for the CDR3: TGTGCCAGCAGCGGTGACAGGGAAAACACTGAAGCTTTCTTT. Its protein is CASSGDRENTEAFF. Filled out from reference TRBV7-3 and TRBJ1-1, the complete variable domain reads GAGVSQTPSNKVTEKGKYVELRCDPISGHTALYWYRQSLGQGPEFLIYFQGTGAADDSGLPNDRFFAVRPEGSVSTLKIQRTERGDSAVYLCASSGDRENTEAFFGQGTRLTVV.

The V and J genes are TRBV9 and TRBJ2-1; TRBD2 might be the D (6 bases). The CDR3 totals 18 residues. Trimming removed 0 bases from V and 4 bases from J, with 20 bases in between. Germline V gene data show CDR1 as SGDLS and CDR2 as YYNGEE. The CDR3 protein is CASSVAGTGVQEYNEQFF. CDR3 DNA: TGTGCCAGCAGCGTAGCTGGGACGGGGGTCCAAGAGTACAATGAGCAGTTCTTC.

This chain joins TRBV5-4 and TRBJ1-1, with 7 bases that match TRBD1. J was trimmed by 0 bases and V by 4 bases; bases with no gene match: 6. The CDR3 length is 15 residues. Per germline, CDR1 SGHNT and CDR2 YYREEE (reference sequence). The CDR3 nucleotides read TGTGCCAGCAGCCCGGGACAGTCCATGAACACTGAAGCTTTCTTT. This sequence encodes CASSPGQSMNTEAFF.

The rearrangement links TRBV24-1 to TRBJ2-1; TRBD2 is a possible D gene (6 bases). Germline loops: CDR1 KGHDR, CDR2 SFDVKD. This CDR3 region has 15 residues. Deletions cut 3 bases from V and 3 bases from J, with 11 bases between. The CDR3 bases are TGTGCCACCAGTGATGCCGGACTATTCTACAATGAGCAGTTCTTC. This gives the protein CATSDAGLFYNEQFF.

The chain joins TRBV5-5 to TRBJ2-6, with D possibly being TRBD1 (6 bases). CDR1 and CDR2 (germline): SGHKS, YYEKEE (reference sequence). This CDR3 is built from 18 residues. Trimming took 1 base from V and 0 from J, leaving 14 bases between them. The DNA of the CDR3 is TGTGCCAGCAGCTTGATGGGACACGTGCGCTCTGGGGCCAACGTCCTGACTTTC. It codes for CASSLMGHVRSGANVLTF.

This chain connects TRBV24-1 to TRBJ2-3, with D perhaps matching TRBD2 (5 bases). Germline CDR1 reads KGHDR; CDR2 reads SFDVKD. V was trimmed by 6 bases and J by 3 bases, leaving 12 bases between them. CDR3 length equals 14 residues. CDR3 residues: CATSTGVTTDTQYF. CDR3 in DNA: TGTGCCACCAGTACCGGGGTTACTACAGATACGCAGTATTTT.

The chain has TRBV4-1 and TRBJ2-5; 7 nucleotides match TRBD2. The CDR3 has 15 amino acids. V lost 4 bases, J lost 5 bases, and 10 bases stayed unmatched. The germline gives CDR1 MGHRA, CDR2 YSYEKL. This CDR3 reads CASSPVERGVETQYF. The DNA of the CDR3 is TGCGCCAGCAGCCCCGTCGAGCGGGGAGTCGAGACCCAGTACTTC.

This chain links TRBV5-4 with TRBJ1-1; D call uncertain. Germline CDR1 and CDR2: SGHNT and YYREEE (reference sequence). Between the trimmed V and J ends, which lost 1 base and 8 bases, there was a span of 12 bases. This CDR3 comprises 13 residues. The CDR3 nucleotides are TGTGCCAGCAGCTTGCCGCACCAGGTAGAAGCTTTCTTT. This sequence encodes CASSLPHQVEAFF. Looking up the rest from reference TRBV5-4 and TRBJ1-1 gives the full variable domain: ETGVTQSPTHLIKTRGQQVTLRCSSQSGHNTVSWYQQALGQGPQFIFQYYREEENGRGNFPPRFSGLQFPNYSSELNVNALELDDSALYLCASSLPHQVEAFFGQGTRLTVV.